This T cell receptor (beta chain) emerged from a study of blood T cell repertoires in COVID-19. Across the study: Sites in the United States, Italy and Spain provided acute and convalescent COVID-19 samples. Nucleic acid was either cDNA or gDNA, and it came from T cells, B-cell-depleted T cells, or PBMCs.

Original processing methods: Nucleated cell counts were estimated from reference gene primer amplification. Clones were read by immunoSEQ multiplex PCR, and TCRdb kept only the in-frame ones, dropping some. The DNA gave D and trimming, while V, J and clone size come from that table. The profile shows about 180,000 clones, about nine tenths of them singletons. J gave up 5 bases and V 3 bases, and 12 bases lay outside the gene matches. This CDR3 has 16 residues. The V gene's germline CDR1 is SGHNT and CDR2 YYREEE (reference sequence). The clonotype originates from an older man with active or convalescent COVID-19. This chain joins TRBV5-4 and TRBJ2-7; TRBD1 agrees at 9 bases. What was sequenced was peripheral blood. The CDR3 reads CASSWGQGISRDEQYF. The CDR3 bases are TGTGCCAGCAGCTGGGGACAGGGTATTTCAAGGGACGAGCAGTACTTC.